The rows below give T cell receptor beta chains drawn from one sample of a study of PD-L1 blockade in urothelial cancer. Sequenced by immunoSEQ multiplex PCR; TCRdb stores in-frame clones only, minus some. The repertoire has under 35,000 clones, about 88% of them found once; the top ten carry under 9.5%. Sequencing was performed on PBMCs, taken around atezolizumab (anti-PD-L1) treatment. Receptors were obtained from an elderly man with urothelial cancer. Both conserved end residues are part of each CDR3. Fields, in order: clone size, V gene, J gene, CDR3 protein. Clone size appears in some rows only: once, few, many, or a class for an expanded clone.

NA	TRBV6-6	TRBJ1-5	CASSGQGINQPQHF
NA	TRBV2	TRBJ2-5	CASSKDRGGEKTQYF
NA	TRBV5-5	TRBJ2-1	CASSLAGSSYNEQFF
few	TRBV7-9	TRBJ1-1	CASSSRTGNTEAFF
NA	TRBV2	TRBJ2-3	CASTLEASGKGGTDTQYF
few	TRBV5-5	TRBJ1-4	CASSGGINEKLFF
NA	TRBV10-2	TRBJ1-1	CASSEQGRGTEAFF
NA	TRBV21-1	TRBJ2-5	CASSKESSGRARETQYF
NA	TRBV30	TRBJ2-1	CAWRAADISYNEQFF
NA	TRBV27	TRBJ2-6	CATRPMGANVLTF
NA	TRBV5-6	TRBJ1-4	CASSSPRQGAREKLFF
NA	TRBV10-3	TRBJ1-1	CAISETRHLF
NA	TRBV28	TRBJ1-2	CASSGPIPNLYGYTF
NA	TRBV29-1	TRBJ2-1	CSVVPFGGPGSEQFF
once	TRBV6-5	TRBJ1-1	CASSYKAAGAEAFF
few	TRBV5-1	TRBJ2-1	CASSWGAGGGDEQFF
NA	TRBV29-1	TRBJ2-1	CSVVGQLGRNEQFF
NA	TRBV5-6	TRBJ1-5	CASSYKWSSAQHF
NA	TRBV19	TRBJ1-4	CASSVSGNEKLFF
NA	TRBV29-1	TRBJ1-1	CSVGRDRGTEAFF
NA	TRBV19	TRBJ2-1	CASSISRTSGGNEQFF
NA	TRBV10-2	TRBJ2-4	CASSESRPGAKNIQYF
NA	TRBV10-3	TRBJ2-7	CAISGSSGGNFTYEQYF
NA	TRBV19	TRBJ2-7	CASSIGLATIYEQYF
NA	TRBV7-8	TRBJ2-5	CASSLFQRDTETQYF
NA	TRBV20-1	TRBJ2-7	CSAAPTREQYF
NA	TRBV10-3	TRBJ1-1	CAISVAGGEDTEAFF
NA	TRBV2	TRBJ2-3	CASSFLAGVTDTQYF
few	TRBV6-6	TRBJ2-1	CASSPQAGAYNEQFF
once	TRBV11-3	TRBJ2-1	CASSLGGGRGNEQFF
NA	TRBV10-2	TRBJ2-7	CASSAGQAYEQYF
NA	TRBV28	TRBJ1-5	CASSARDRVWTQHF
few	TRBV28	TRBJ2-7	CASSRGPDRLEQYF
NA	TRBV7-9	TRBJ1-1	CASSRAGGNLNTEAFF
NA	TRBV7-2	TRBJ2-7	CASSLDSGAGGEQYF
NA	TRBV10-3	TRBJ2-1	CAISPGEGRKSEQFF
NA	TRBV7-9	TRBJ2-1	CASSLAGTSGIEQFF
NA	TRBV28	TRBJ2-7	CASIGSSYEQYF
few	TRBV27	TRBJ2-6	CASRRVAPGANVLTF
NA	TRBV27	TRBJ2-3	CASYRQGRADTQYF
NA	TRBV12-5	TRBJ2-1	CASGQGQGAHNEQFF
NA	TRBV2	TRBJ2-7	CASSPRLAGAGEQYF
NA	TRBV2	TRBJ1-2	CASSETGILYGYTF
NA	TRBV7-2	TRBJ1-5	CASSLSGQGGQPQHF
NA	TRBV27	TRBJ2-2	CASKGGANTGELFF
NA	TRBV7-4	TRBJ2-7	CASNFARTGGDEQYF
once	TRBV29-1	TRBJ2-7	CSGGWTAYEQYF